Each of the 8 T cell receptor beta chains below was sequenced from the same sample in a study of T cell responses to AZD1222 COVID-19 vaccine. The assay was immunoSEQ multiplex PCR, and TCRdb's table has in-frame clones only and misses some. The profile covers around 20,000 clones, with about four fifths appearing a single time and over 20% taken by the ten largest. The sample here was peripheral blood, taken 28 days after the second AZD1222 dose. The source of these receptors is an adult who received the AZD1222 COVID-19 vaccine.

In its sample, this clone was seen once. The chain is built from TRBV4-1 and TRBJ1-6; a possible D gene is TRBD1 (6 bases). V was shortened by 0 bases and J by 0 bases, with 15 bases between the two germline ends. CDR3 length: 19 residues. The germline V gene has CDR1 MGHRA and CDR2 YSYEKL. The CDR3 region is CASSQDHTGFSSYNSPLHF. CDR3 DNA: TGCGCCAGCAGCCAAGATCACACAGGGTTCAGCTCCTATAATTCACCCCTCCACTTT.

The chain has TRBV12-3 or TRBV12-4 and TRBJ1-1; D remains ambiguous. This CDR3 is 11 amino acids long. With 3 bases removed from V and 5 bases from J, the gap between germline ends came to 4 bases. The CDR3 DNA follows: TGTGCCAGCAGTTTTGAGACTGAAGCTTTCTTT. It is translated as CASSFETEAFF.

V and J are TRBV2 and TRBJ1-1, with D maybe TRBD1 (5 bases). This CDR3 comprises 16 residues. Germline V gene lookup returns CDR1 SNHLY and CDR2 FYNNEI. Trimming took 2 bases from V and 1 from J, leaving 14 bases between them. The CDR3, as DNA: TGTGCCAGCAGTGAACAAGGACCAGGGTCGAACACTGAAGCTTTCTTT. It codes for CASSEQGPGSNTEAFF.

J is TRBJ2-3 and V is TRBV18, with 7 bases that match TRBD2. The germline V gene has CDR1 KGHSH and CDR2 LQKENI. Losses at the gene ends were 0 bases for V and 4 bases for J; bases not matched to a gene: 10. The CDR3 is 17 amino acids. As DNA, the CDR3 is TGTGCCAGCTCACCACCCACTAGCGTCAGAGGTGCAGATACGCAGTATTTT. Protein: CASSPPTSVRGADTQYF.

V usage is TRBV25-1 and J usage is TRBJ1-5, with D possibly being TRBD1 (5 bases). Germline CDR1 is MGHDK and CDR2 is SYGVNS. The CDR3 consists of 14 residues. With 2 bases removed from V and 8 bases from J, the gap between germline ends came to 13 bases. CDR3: CASSEIEGWKPQHF. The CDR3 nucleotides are TGTGCCAGCAGTGAAATTGAGGGGTGGAAGCCCCAGCATTTT.

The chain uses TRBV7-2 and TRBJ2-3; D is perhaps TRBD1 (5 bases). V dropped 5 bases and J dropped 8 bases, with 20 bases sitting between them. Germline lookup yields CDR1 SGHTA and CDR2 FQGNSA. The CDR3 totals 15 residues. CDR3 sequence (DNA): TGTGCCAGCAGCCCCGAACCAGGGTCCTCAGGTACGCAGTATTTT. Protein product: CASSPEPGSSGTQYF.

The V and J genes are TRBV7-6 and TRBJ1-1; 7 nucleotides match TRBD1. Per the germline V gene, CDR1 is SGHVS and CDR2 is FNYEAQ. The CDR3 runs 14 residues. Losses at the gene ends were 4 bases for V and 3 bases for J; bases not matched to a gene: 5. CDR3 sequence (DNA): TGTGCCAGCAGCTCTCAGACAGGGCACACTGAAGCTTTCTTT. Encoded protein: CASSSQTGHTEAFF.

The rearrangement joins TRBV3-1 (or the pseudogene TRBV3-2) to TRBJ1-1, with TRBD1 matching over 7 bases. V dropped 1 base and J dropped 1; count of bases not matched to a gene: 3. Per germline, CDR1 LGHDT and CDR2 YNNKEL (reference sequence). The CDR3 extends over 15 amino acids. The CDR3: CASSQAGTANTEAFF. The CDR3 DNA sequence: TGTGCCAGCAGCCAAGCCGGGACAGCGAACACTGAAGCTTTCTTT.